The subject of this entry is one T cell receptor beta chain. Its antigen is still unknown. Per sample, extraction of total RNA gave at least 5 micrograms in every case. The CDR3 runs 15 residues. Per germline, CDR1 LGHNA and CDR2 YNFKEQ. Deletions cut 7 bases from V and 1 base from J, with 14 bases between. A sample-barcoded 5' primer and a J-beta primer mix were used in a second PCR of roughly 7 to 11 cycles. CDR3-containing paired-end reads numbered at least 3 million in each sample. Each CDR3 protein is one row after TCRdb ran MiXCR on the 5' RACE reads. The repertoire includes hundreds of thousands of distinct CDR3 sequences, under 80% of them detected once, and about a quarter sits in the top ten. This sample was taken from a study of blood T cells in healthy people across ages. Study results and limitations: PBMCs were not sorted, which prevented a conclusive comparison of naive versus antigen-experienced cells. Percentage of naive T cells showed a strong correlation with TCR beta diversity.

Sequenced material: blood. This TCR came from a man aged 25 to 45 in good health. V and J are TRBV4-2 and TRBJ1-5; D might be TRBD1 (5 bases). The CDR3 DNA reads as TGTGCCAGCAACACTGAGGGGTACAGCAATCAGCCCCAGCATTTT. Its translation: CASNTEGYSNQPQHF.